The clone carrying this TCR beta chain was observed at least ten times. Its target is not known. This sample is part of a study of spatial heterogeneity in lung cancer. Findings of the study overall: Tracking of tumor mutation counts was seen in expanded intratumoral alpha and beta TCR counts. Coverage was estimated at approximately 7.4% of tumor T cells for alpha chains and approximately 14% for beta chains. The counts of expanded TCRs, ubiquitous and regional, tracked ubiquitous and regional nonsynonymous mutations, respectively.

TCRdb reanalysed the 5' RACE reads using MiXCR and keeps one entry per CDR3 protein. The sample includes some 3,500 distinct CDR3 sequences, roughly 5.3% of them seen just once. Trimming removed 8 bases at V and 3 bases at J, with 17 bases between. CDR1 MNHEY and CDR2 SVGEGT come from the germline V gene. The CDR3 length is 14 residues. Sample time point: sample taken at primary tumor resection. This clonotype was sampled from a female donor with early-stage non-small cell lung cancer. The sequencing here drew on lung tumor tissue, taken at surgery. This chain connects TRBV6-2 or TRBV6-3 to TRBJ2-7, with D unclear. The CDR3 here is CASSPSVLFYEQYF. CDR3 bases: TGTGCCAGCTCCCCTAGTGTGTTGTTCTACGAGCAGTACTTC.